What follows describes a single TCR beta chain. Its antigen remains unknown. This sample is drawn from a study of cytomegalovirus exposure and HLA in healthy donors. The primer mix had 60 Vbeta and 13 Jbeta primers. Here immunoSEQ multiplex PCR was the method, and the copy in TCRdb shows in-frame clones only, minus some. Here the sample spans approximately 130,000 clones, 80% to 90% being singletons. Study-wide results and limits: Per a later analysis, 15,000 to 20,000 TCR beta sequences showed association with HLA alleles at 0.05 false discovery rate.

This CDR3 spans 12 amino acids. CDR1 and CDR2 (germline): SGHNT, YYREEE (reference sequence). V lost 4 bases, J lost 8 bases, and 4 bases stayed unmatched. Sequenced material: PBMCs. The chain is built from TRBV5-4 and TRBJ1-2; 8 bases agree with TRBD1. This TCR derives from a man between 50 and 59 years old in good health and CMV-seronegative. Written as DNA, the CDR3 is TGTGCCAGCAGCGACAGGGGATACGGCTACACCTTC. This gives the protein CASSDRGYGYTF. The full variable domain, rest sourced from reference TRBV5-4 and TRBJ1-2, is ETGVTQSPTHLIKTRGQQVTLRCSSQSGHNTVSWYQQALGQGPQFIFQYYREEENGRGNFPPRFSGLQFPNYSSELNVNALELDDSALYLCASSDRGYGYTFGSGTRLTVV.